The rows below give T cell receptor beta chains drawn from one sample of a study of CD8+ T cells in alopecia areata. Profiled with immunoSEQ multiplex PCR; TCRdb holds only in-frame clones, not every one. The sample lists around 200,000 clones, around 58% seen once, with roughly 13% in the top ten. The input for sequencing was CD8+ T cells sorted from blood, taken at week 24, from a patient treated with tofacitinib. The receptors were gathered from a human donor with alopecia areata. The CDR3 runs from the conserved cysteine through the conserved F or W. The D gene is left open where the match is weak. A row's size may be missing; if present it is once, few, many or a size class.

V: TRBV25-1; size: -; D: -; J: TRBJ2-7; CDR3: CASSQSYEQYF; DNA: TGTGCCAGCAGCCAATCCTACGAGCAGTACTTC
V: TRBV13; size: few; D: -; J: TRBJ1-3; CDR3: CASSPQGFWNTIYF; DNA: TGTGCCAGCAGCCCCCAAGGGTTCTGGAACACCATATATTTT
V: TRBV6-5; size: -; D: -; J: TRBJ1-1; CDR3: CASSEGNTEAFF; DNA: TGTGCCAGCAGTGAGGGGAACACTGAAGCTTTCTTT
V: TRBV7-6; size: few; D: -; J: TRBJ2-7; CDR3: CASSLESGINYEQYF; DNA: TGTGCCAGCAGCCTCGAGTCTGGGATAAACTACGAGCAGTACTTC
V: TRBV30; size: -; D: -; J: TRBJ2-1; CDR3: CAWSRNNEQFF; DNA: TGTGCCTGGAGCAGGAACAATGAGCAGTTCTTC
V: TRBV30; size: -; D: -; J: TRBJ2-1; CDR3: CAWSVLPGPGSEQFF; DNA: TGTGCCTGGAGTGTACTTCCCGGGCCGGGGAGTGAGCAGTTCTTC
V: TRBV4-1; size: -; D: -; J: TRBJ2-7; CDR3: CASSQESNEQYF; DNA: TGCGCCAGCAGCCAAGAATCGAACGAGCAGTACTTC
V: TRBV6-1; size: -; D: -; J: TRBJ2-7; CDR3: CASTGSYEQYF; DNA: TGTGCCAGCACAGGGTCCTACGAGCAGTACTTC
V: TRBV7-9; size: -; D: -; J: TRBJ2-7; CDR3: CASSLVTGPRRVYEQYF; DNA: TGTGCCAGCAGCTTAGTTACAGGCCCACGTAGGGTCTACGAGCAGTACTTC
V: TRBV19; size: -; D: -; J: TRBJ1-5; CDR3: CASSITGQGHQPQHF; DNA: TGTGCCAGTAGTATAACTGGCCAGGGGCATCAGCCCCAGCATTTT
V: TRBV4-1; size: -; D: -; J: TRBJ1-3; CDR3: CASSQGPAGNTIYF; DNA: TGCGCCAGCAGCCAAGGCCCAGCTGGAAACACCATATATTTT
V: TRBV29-1; size: -; D: TRBD1; J: TRBJ2-1; CDR3: CSVEGGQGSSYNEQFF; DNA: TGCAGCGTTGAAGGTGGACAGGGGAGCTCCTACAATGAGCAGTTCTTC
V: TRBV10-3; size: -; D: TRBD2; J: TRBJ2-2; CDR3: CAIRGLVAGELFF; DNA: TGTGCCATCAGAGGACTAGTCGCCGGGGAGCTGTTTTTT
V: TRBV5-1; size: -; D: -; J: TRBJ2-3; CDR3: CASSRGSGARDTQYF; DNA: TGCGCCAGCAGCCGAGGGTCGGGGGCAAGGGATACGCAGTATTTT
V: TRBV29-1; size: -; D: -; J: TRBJ1-1; CDR3: CSVVDLGEAFF; DNA: TGCAGCGTTGTTGATTTAGGGGAAGCTTTCTTT
V: TRBV25-1; size: -; D: -; J: TRBJ1-2; CDR3: CASSVDSNYGYTF; DNA: TGTGCCAGCAGTGTGGACAGTAACTATGGCTACACCTTC
V: TRBV14; size: -; D: TRBD2; J: TRBJ2-7; CDR3: CASSQAGGYEQYF; DNA: TGTGCCAGCAGCCAAGCGGGGGGCTACGAGCAGTACTTC
V: TRBV27; size: few; D: -; J: TRBJ2-1; CDR3: CASRGAGIGEQFF; DNA: TGTGCCAGCAGGGGGGCGGGGATAGGGGAGCAGTTCTTC
V: TRBV29-1; size: few; D: -; J: TRBJ1-2; CDR3: CSVEKLEGVANYGYTF; DNA: TGCAGCGTTGAAAAGTTGGAGGGGGTAGCTAACTATGGCTACACCTTC
V: TRBV5-1; size: -; D: -; J: TRBJ1-6; CDR3: CASGTEPGHYSPLHF; DNA: TGCGCCAGCGGGACCGAACCGGGGCACTATTCACCCCTCCACTTT
V: TRBV7-9; size: few; D: -; J: TRBJ2-1; CDR3: CASSDTAGKTYNEQFF; DNA: TGTGCCAGCAGCGATACGGCGGGGAAAACTTACAATGAGCAGTTCTTC
V: TRBV27; size: few; D: -; J: TRBJ2-5; CDR3: CASTEGLTQYF; DNA: TGTGCCAGCACCGAAGGGTTGACCCAGTACTTC
V: TRBV6-1; size: once; D: -; J: TRBJ2-5; CDR3: CASSDYEGPETQYF; DNA: TGTGCCAGCAGTGATTACGAGGGGCCGGAGACCCAGTACTTC
V: TRBV4-2; size: once; D: TRBD1; J: TRBJ2-5; CDR3: CASSARDRERETQYF; DNA: TGTGCCAGCAGCGCCCGGGACAGGGAGAGAGAGACCCAGTACTTC
V: TRBV2; size: -; D: -; J: TRBJ2-5; CDR3: CASKDGGLRETQYF; DNA: TGTGCCAGCAAAGATGGGGGGCTTCGGGAGACCCAGTACTTC
V: TRBV6-5; size: -; D: TRBD1; J: TRBJ1-2; CDR3: CASSGTGLSYGYTF; DNA: TGTGCCAGCAGTGGGACAGGGCTAAGCTATGGCTACACCTTC
V: TRBV14; size: few; D: -; J: TRBJ2-3; CDR3: CASSQVRDTQYF; DNA: TGTGCCAGCAGCCAAGTAAGGGATACGCAGTATTTT
V: TRBV27; size: few; D: -; J: TRBJ2-7; CDR3: CASRLYDKTYEQYF; DNA: TGTGCCAGCAGATTATACGACAAGACCTACGAGCAGTACTTC
V: TRBV7-9; size: -; D: -; J: TRBJ1-2; CDR3: CASSLVKARYGYTF; DNA: TGTGCCAGCAGCTTAGTAAAGGCGCGCTATGGCTACACCTTC
V: TRBV11-1; size: -; D: TRBD1; J: TRBJ1-2; CDR3: CASSPGTAYGYTF; DNA: TGTGCCAGCAGCCCGGGGACAGCCTATGGCTACACCTTC
V: TRBV9; size: -; D: -; J: TRBJ2-6; CDR3: CASSAPHSGANVLTF; DNA: TGTGCCAGCAGCGCCCCCCACTCTGGGGCCAACGTCCTGACTTTC
V: TRBV4-1; size: -; D: TRBD1; J: TRBJ2-1; CDR3: CASTTGGAFNEQFF; DNA: TGCGCCAGCACGACAGGGGGCGCGTTCAATGAGCAGTTCTTC